A single sample is the source of the 22 T cell receptor beta chains below, sequenced in a study of T cell responses to AZD1222 COVID-19 vaccine. TCRdb's table, derived via immunoSEQ multiplex PCR, lists solely in-frame clones and lacks some. The table includes some 250,000 clones, 90% to 95% detected once. Sample: peripheral blood, taken 28 days after the second AZD1222 dose. These receptors came from an adult who received the AZD1222 COVID-19 vaccine.

The chain carries TRBV2 and TRBJ2-3; 8 bases map to TRBD2. This CDR3 spans 16 amino acids. V trimming: 8 bases; J trimming: 2 bases; junction bases outside the gene matches: 12. Per germline, CDR1 SNHLY and CDR2 FYNNEI. Written as DNA, the CDR3 is TGTGCCAGCGGCGGGGGGAGCGGGGTGGTCACAGATACGCAGTATTTT. Translating gives CASGGGSGVVTDTQYF.

The genes are TRBV12-3 or TRBV12-4 and TRBJ2-7, with 8 bases identical to TRBD1. This CDR3 has 11 residues. V was clipped by 5 bases and J by 7 bases; unmatched bases: 1. In DNA, the CDR3 is TGTGCCAGCAGTGGGGACAGGGAGCAGTACTTC. Translated, it gives CASSGDREQYF.

The genes are TRBV28 and TRBJ2-5; 9 nucleotides line up with TRBD1. The CDR3 runs to 13 residues. Trimming took 10 bases from V and 4 from J; bases not matched to a gene: 7. The V gene's germline CDR1 is MDHEN and CDR2 SYDVKM. CDR3 residues: CAITGTGTETQYF. CDR3 sequence (DNA): TGTGCCATAACCGGGACAGGGACAGAGACCCAGTACTTC.

The chain joins TRBV7-8 to TRBJ1-5, with D hard to call. Germline lookup yields CDR1 SGHVS and CDR2 FQNEAQ. The CDR3 is 12 amino acids. The ends were cut back, 5 bases at V and 9 bases at J, with 11 bases in the middle. The CDR3 is CASSPRGGPQHF. The CDR3 nucleotides read TGTGCCAGCAGCCCGCGGGGTGGGCCCCAGCATTTT.

The chain links TRBV24-1 to TRBJ2-3; D is unresolved. Germline assignment: CDR1 KGHDR and CDR2 SFDVKD. The V end lost 9 bases, the J end lost 4 bases, and 13 bases lay between the germline ends. This CDR3 is 13 amino acids long. The CDR3 reads CATRDGPADTQYF. For the CDR3, the DNA is TGTGCCACCCGAGATGGACCGGCAGATACGCAGTATTTT.

V is TRBV28 and J is TRBJ2-4; D unresolved. Trimming pared 6 bases from V and 8 bases from J, leaving 8 bases between. The CDR3 is made up of 11 amino acids. Germline CDR1 reads MDHEN; CDR2 reads SYDVKM. CDR3 bases: TGTGCCAGCAGAGGGTGGGACATTCAGTACTTC. Its protein product is CASRGWDIQYF.

The rearrangement links TRBV19 to TRBJ1-5; D gene uncertain. Trimming pared 4 bases from V and 2 bases from J, leaving 12 bases between. The CDR3 extends over 15 amino acids. Germline assignment: CDR1 LNHDA and CDR2 SQIVND (reference sequence). The CDR3 DNA follows: TGTGCCAGTAGTAATCCCCGAGGTGGCAATCAGCCCCAGCATTTT. Its protein is CASSNPRGGNQPQHF. Based on the CDR3 plus reference TRBV19 and TRBJ1-5, the full variable domain is DGGITQSPKYLFRKEGQNVTLSCEQNLNHDAMYWYRQDPGQGLRLIYYSQIVNDFQKGDIAEGYSVSREKKESFPLTVTSAQKNPTAFYLCASSNPRGGNQPQHFGDGTRLSIL.

This clone has a single count. This specimen includes other DNA sequences encoding the same CDR3. The rearrangement joins TRBV5-1 to TRBJ1-2; 9 bases fit TRBD1. The junction had 3 bases not matched to a gene; V was cut back by 0 bases and J by 6 bases. This CDR3 is built from 14 residues. Germline CDR1 SGHRS, CDR2 YFSETQ. CDR3 residues: CASSLAGQGHGYTF. CDR3 DNA: TGCGCCAGCAGCTTGGCCGGACAGGGGCATGGCTACACCTTC.

V gene TRBV10-3 combines with J gene TRBJ2-3, with TRBD2 identical over 8 bases. The CDR3 extends over 19 amino acids. Germline lookup yields CDR1 ENHRY and CDR2 SYGVKD. The ends lost 0 bases at V and 2 bases at J; junction bases unmatched: 13. Here the CDR3 DNA reads TGTGCCATCAGTGAGTCGCGAGGCGGCGCGGGAGGTTACACAGATACGCAGTATTTT. It is translated as CAISESRGGAGGYTDTQYF.

This clone was seen just once. The chain couples TRBV20-1 to TRBJ1-2; no definite D call. Germline CDR1 reads DFQATT; CDR2 reads SNEGSKA (reference sequence). The CDR3 totals 13 residues. Trimming left V 3 bases short and J 4 bases short, with 12 bases between. CDR3 DNA: TGCAGTGCTAGTCCGGGCGGGCCCTATGGCTACACCTTC. This sequence encodes CSASPGGPYGYTF.

The chain links TRBV13 to TRBJ2-7; no clear D gene. This CDR3 has 14 amino acids. Per germline, CDR1 PRHDT and CDR2 FYEKMQ (reference sequence). Trimming removed 0 bases at V and 3 bases at J, with 9 bases between. CDR3 protein: CASSLGQDLYEQYF. The CDR3 DNA is TGTGCCAGCAGCTTAGGTCAGGACCTCTACGAGCAGTACTTC.

The chain joins TRBV11-3 to TRBJ2-7; 9 nucleotides agree with TRBD1. CDR1 is SGHNT, CDR2 YENEEA, per germline. The ends lost 5 bases at V and 1 base at J; junction bases unmatched: 6. There are 15 residues in the CDR3. The CDR3: CASSKDGQGSYEQYF. The CDR3 region has the DNA TGTGCCAGCAGCAAGGACGGACAGGGGTCCTACGAGCAGTACTTC.

This chain links TRBV3-1 (or the pseudogene TRBV3-2) with TRBJ2-7; D is perhaps TRBD2 (6 bases). From germline, CDR1 is LGHDT and CDR2 YNNKEL (reference sequence). This CDR3 comprises 14 residues. The V and J ends lost 2 bases and 7 bases respectively, with 15 bases between them. The DNA of the CDR3 is TGTGCCAGCAGCCAATTGGGGGAGGCGGGGGAGCAGTACTTC. This encodes CASSQLGEAGEQYF.

This rearrangement joins TRBV28 to TRBJ2-2, with 11 bases lining up with TRBD2. This CDR3 has 17 residues. The germline CDR1 and CDR2 sequences are MDHEN and SYDVKM. The junction had 10 bases not matched to a gene; V was cut back by 5 bases and J by 5 bases. CDR3 region: CASSALAGGPETGELFF. The CDR3 coding sequence is TGTGCCAGCAGTGCCTTAGCGGGAGGGCCTGAAACCGGGGAGCTGTTTTTT.

CDR3 amino acids: CSASRLAGVGETQYF. CDR3 DNA: TGCAGTGCTAGTCGTCTAGCGGGAGTTGGGGAGACCCAGTACTTC. The chain recombines TRBV20-1 with TRBJ2-5, with 10 positions matching TRBD2. Germline V gene data show CDR1 as DFQATT and CDR2 as SNEGSKA (reference sequence). V lost 3 bases, J lost 5 bases, and 9 bases stayed unmatched. This CDR3 spans 15 amino acids.

The chain uses TRBV27 and TRBJ1-4; no definite D call. V was clipped by 5 bases and J by 5 bases, with 15 bases between them. The CDR3 is made up of 15 amino acids. CDR1 is MNHEY, CDR2 SMNVEV, per germline (reference sequence). The DNA for the CDR3 is TGTGCCAGCAGTCCCCCCGGGCAGAGAAATGAAAAACTGTTTTTT. Translating it yields CASSPPGQRNEKLFF.

This chain links TRBV2 with TRBJ1-1; a possible D gene is TRBD1 (5 bases). CDR1 and CDR2 (germline): SNHLY, FYNNEI. The CDR3 spans 13 residues. V lost 6 bases and J 1 base, leaving 9 bases between the germline ends. CDR3 amino acids: CASSRAPNTEAFF. The CDR3 DNA reads TGTGCCAGCAGCAGGGCCCCGAACACTGAAGCTTTCTTT.

Remarks on this clone: The junction shows a germline mismatch at one end, possibly a read error. The chain combines TRBV28 with TRBJ2-7; 8 bases map to TRBD2. The germline CDR1 and CDR2 sequences are MDHEN and SYDVKM. This CDR3 has 12 amino acids. DNA of the CDR3: TGTGCCAGCAGTTTATCGGGCCGGGAGGGGAACTTC. This translates into CASSLSGREGNF. The full variable domain, in which reference TRBV28 and TRBJ2-7 provide the parts outside the CDR3, is DVKVTQSSRYLVKRTGEKVFLECVQDMDHENMFWYRQDPGLGLRLIYFSYDVKMKEKGDIPEGYSVSREKKERFSLILESASTNQTSMYLCASSLSGREGNFGPGTRLTVT.

V is TRBV24-1 and J is TRBJ2-3; D is ambiguous. The CDR3 loop spans 11 amino acids. In germline, CDR1 is KGHDR, CDR2 SFDVKD. Trimming took off 9 bases at V and 8 bases at J, with 11 bases between the two ends. The DNA of the CDR3 is TGTGCCACCCCCCCGAAAGGTACGCAGTATTTT. As protein: CATPPKGTQYF.

The chain joins TRBV30 to TRBJ1-2; tentative D call: TRBD1 (5 bases). V was clipped by 7 bases and J by 6 bases, with 15 bases between them. The CDR3 sequence is 12 residues long. Germline CDR1 and CDR2: GTSNPN and SVGIG (reference sequence). The CDR3, as DNA: TGTGCCTACCTGCGGGGGGTTAATGGCTACACCTTC. Protein sequence: CAYLRGVNGYTF.

The genes are TRBV10-3 and TRBJ1-2; D is unclear. The ends were cut back, 0 bases at V and 5 bases at J, with 16 bases in the middle. CDR1 and CDR2 (germline): ENHRY, SYGVKD. The CDR3 has 16 residues. This CDR3 reads CAISESASFPLYGYTF. The CDR3, as DNA: TGTGCCATCAGTGAGTCGGCCAGTTTTCCGCTGTATGGCTACACCTTC.

The rearrangement links TRBV9 to TRBJ1-1, with D uncertain. CDR1 is SGDLS and CDR2 is YYNGEE in the germline V gene. This CDR3 region has 14 residues. V lost 0 bases and J lost 3, with 9 bases in between. The DNA of the CDR3 is TGTGCCAGCAGCGTAGGGGCTCAGGACACTGAAGCTTTCTTT. This codes for CASSVGAQDTEAFF.